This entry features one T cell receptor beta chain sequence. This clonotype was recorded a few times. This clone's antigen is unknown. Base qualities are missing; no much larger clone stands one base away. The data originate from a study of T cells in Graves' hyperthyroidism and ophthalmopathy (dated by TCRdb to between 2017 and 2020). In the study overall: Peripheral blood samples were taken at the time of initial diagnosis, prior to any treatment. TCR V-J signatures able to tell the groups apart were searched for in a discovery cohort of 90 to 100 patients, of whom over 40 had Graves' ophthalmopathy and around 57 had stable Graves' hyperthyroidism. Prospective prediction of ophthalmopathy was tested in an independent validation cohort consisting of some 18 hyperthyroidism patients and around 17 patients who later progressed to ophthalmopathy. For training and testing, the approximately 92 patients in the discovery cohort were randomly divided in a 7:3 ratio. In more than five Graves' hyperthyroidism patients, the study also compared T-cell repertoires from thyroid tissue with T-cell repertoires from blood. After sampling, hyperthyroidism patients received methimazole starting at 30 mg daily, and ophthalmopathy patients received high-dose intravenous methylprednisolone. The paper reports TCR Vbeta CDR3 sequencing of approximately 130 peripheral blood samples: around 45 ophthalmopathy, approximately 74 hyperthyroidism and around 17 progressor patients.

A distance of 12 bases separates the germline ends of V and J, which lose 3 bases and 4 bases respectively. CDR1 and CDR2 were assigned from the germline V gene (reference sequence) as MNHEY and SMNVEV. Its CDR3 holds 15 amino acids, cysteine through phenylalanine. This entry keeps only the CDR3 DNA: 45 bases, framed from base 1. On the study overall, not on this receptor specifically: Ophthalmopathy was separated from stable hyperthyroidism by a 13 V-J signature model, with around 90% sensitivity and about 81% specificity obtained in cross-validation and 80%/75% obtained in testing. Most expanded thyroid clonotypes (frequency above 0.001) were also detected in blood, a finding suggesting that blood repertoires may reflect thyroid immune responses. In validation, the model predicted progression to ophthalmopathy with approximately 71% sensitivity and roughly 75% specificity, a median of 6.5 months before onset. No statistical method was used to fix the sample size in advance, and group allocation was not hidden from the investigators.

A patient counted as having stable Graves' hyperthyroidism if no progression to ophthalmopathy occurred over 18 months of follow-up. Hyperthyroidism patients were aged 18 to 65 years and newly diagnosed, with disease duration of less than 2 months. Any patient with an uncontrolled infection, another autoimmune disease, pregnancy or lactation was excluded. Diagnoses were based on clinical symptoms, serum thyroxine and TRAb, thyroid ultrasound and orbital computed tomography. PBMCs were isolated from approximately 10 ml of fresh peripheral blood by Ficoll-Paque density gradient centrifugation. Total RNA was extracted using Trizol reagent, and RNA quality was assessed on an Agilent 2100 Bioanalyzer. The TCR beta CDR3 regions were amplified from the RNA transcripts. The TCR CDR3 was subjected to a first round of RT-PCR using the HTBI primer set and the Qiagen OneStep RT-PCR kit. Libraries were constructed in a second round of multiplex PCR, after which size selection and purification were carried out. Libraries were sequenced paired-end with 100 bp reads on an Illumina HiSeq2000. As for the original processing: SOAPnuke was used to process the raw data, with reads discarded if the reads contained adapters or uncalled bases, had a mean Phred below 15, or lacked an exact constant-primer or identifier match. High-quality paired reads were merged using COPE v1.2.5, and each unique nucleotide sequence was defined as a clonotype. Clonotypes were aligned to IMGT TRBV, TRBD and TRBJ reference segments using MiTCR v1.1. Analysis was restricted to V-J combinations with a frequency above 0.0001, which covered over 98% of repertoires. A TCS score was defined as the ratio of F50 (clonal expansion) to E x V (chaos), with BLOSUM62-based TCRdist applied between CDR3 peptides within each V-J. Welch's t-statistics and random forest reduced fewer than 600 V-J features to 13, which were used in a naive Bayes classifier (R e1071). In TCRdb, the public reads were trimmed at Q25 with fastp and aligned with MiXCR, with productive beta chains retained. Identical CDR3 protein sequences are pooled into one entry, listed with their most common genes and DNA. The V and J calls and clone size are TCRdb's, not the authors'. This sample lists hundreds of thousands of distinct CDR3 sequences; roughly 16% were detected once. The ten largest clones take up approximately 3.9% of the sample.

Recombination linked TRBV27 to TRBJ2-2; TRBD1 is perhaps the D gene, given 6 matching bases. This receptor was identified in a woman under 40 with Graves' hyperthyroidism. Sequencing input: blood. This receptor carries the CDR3 CASSFGGPATGELFF. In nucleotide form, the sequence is TGTGCCAGCAGTTTTGGGGGCCCTGCCACCGGGGAGCTGTTTTTT.